The 23 T cell receptor beta chains listed next were all sequenced from one sample in a study of T cells in women clearing cervical HPV infection (dated 2018 in TCRdb). Libraries were constructed by the immunoSEQ multiplex PCR assay. Drawn from immuneACCESS, this table holds only the in-frame rearrangements with V and J called that TCRdb kept. Clones are partly lost; checked studies trace under half to an unresolved V gene and leave the rest unexplained. The sample table gives more than 20,000 clones. The ten most abundant clones make up approximately 12% of the sample. The sequencing input was blood buffy coat. These receptors all stem from a woman between 18 and 70 years old with a cervical HPV16 infection that either progressed to CIN3+ or cleared (not recorded which).

With regard to this clone: The read ends 3 residues before the CDR3 terminus; that terminus is restored from the germline J gene. The genes are TRBV4-2 and TRBJ2-7, with D tentatively TRBD1 (6 bases). The CDR3 runs 16 residues. Germline V CDR1 and CDR2: LGHNA, YNFKEQ. Trimming cost V 1 base and J 4 bases, with 17 bases left between them. The chain's CDR3 is CASSQVPRTALYEQYF. The sequenced CDR3 bases are TGTGCCAGCAGCCAAGTCCCTCGGACAGCCTTATACGAG.

With regard to this clone: From the germline J gene comes the end of the CDR3, since the read stops 3 residues before it. The chain employs TRBV4-2 and TRBJ2-7; 7 bases line up with TRBD2. CDR3 size: 13 residues. The trim removed 4 bases at V and 3 bases at J, leaving 3 bases unmatched. The germline V gene encodes CDR1 LGHNA and CDR2 YNFKEQ. The covered CDR3 bases are TGTGCCAGCAGCCCCAGGACTAGCTACGAG. It yields the protein CASSPRTSYE. The whole CDR3 sequence is CASSPRTSYEQYF.

To note about this clone: The read comes to an end 3 residues before the CDR3 does, leaving the germline J gene to fill in the end. The rearrangement joins TRBV4-2 to TRBJ1-3, with TRBD1 matching 10 bases. This CDR3 is 15 amino acids long. CDR1 and CDR2 from the germline V gene are LGHNA and YNFKEQ. V dropped 4 bases and J dropped 4; count of bases not matched to a gene: 4. CDR3 bases read: TGTGCCAGCAGCCTCGAGGGACAGGGGGGAAACACC. Protein product: CASSLEGQGGNT. The full CDR3 sequence reads CASSLEGQGGNTIYF.

Points on this clone: Coverage ceases 3 residues before the CDR3 finishes, and the germline J gene fills in the end. V gene TRBV30 combines with J gene TRBJ1-2; 11 bases match TRBD1. The germline gives CDR1 GTSNPN, CDR2 SVGIG (reference sequence). The CDR3 extends over 14 amino acids. Trimming removed 5 bases from V and 5 bases from J; junction bases left unmatched: 7. The CDR3 sequence is CAWGPDRGLYGYTF. Partial CDR3 DNA: TGTGCCTGGGGTCCGGACAGGGGGCTTTATGGC.

Considering frequency, this clone is medium-sized. Read data end 3 residues before the CDR3 end; the end is taken from the germline J gene. V and J are TRBV7-3 and TRBJ2-5; the match to TRBD1 covers 9 bases. Germline-derived CDR1 and CDR2 are SGHTA and FQGTGA. This CDR3 is built from 14 residues. Trimming took 4 bases from V and 2 from J; bases not matched to a gene: 2. The sequenced part of the CDR3 DNA is TGTGCCAGCAGCTCAGGACAGGGGCAAGAGACC. Translation: CASSSGQGQET. The whole CDR3 sequence is CASSSGQGQETQYF.

Note on this clone: The read falls 3 residues short of the CDR3 end, and the missing part is taken from the germline J gene. The rearrangement links TRBV6-1 to TRBJ1-5; no firm D call. This CDR3 comprises 13 residues. Trimming removed 3 bases at V and 5 bases at J, with 8 bases between. Germline V gives CDR1 MNHNS, CDR2 SASEGT. The DNA read from the CDR3 is TGTGCCAGCAGTGAGCATAAGGATCAGCCC. Translated: CASSEHKDQP. The CDR3 in its entirety is CASSEHKDQPQHF.

Regarding this clone: The DNA ends 3 residues before the CDR3 does, and the rest of the CDR3 is filled in from the germline J gene. The gene calls are TRBV4-1 and TRBJ2-5; a weak D match, TRBD1 (6 bases). The CDR3 is made up of 13 amino acids. Germline assignment: CDR1 MGHRA and CDR2 YSYEKL. Deletions cut 2 bases from V and 6 bases from J, with 10 bases between. The CDR3: CASSQTGLKTQYF. Incomplete CDR3 DNA: TGCGCCAGCAGCCAAACAGGGTTAAAGACC.

Concerning this clone itself: The read ends 3 residues before the CDR3 terminus; that terminus is restored from the germline J gene. The chain is built from TRBV30 and TRBJ1-1, with a tentative D call TRBD1 (5 bases). Trimming shortened V by 2 bases and J by 3 bases, and 13 bases separated the two germline ends. This CDR3 has 14 amino acids. Germline lookup yields CDR1 GTSNPN and CDR2 SVGIG (reference sequence). The CDR3 loop is CAWSISGFYTEAFF. The CDR3 DNA, read in part, is TGTGCCTGGAGTATTTCAGGGTTTTACACTGAA.

CDR3 sequence reads: CASGHGTSGISTDTQYF. CDR3 bases read: TGCGCCAGCGGCCACGGGACTAGCGGGATTAGCACAGATACG. The genes are TRBV10-1 and TRBJ2-3, with 13 bases that match TRBD2. The sequence runs out 3 residues before the end of the CDR3; the remainder is reconstructed from the germline J gene. The V gene's germline CDR1 is WNHNN and CDR2 SYGVQD (reference sequence). CDR3 length equals 17 residues. After removal of 8 bases from V and 0 bases from J, the junction contained 8 bases not matched to a gene.

On this clone: The read terminates 3 residues before the CDR3 end, so the remaining end is supplied by the germline J gene. V is TRBV30 and J is TRBJ1-6, with D uncertain. The CDR3 contains 12 residues. The V and J ends lost 1 base and 4 bases respectively, with 2 bases between them. Germline values: CDR1 GTSNPN, CDR2 SVGIG (reference sequence). Here the CDR3 reads CAWSAYNSPLHF. CDR3 DNA, as far as it was read: TGTGCCTGGAGTGCGTATAATTCACCC. Using reference TRBV30 and TRBJ1-6 for the parts outside the CDR3, the full variable domain is SQTIHQWPATLVQPVGSPLSLECTVEGTSNPNLYWYRQAAGRGLQLLFYSVGIGQISSEVPQNLSASRPQDRQFILSSKKLLLSDSGFYLCAWSAYNSPLHFGNGTRLTVT.

With respect to this clone: The observed sequence ends 3 residues before the CDR3 terminus, with the missing tail filled in from the germline J gene. The chain combines TRBV12-5 with TRBJ1-5; tentative D call: TRBD1 (5 bases). Germline CDR1 LGHNT, CDR2 FRNRAP. This CDR3 comprises 15 residues. The V and J ends lost 6 bases and 1 base respectively, with 13 bases between them. CDR3 sequence reads: CASGRGGGSNQPQHF. Partial CDR3 DNA: TGTGCTAGTGGCCGGGGCGGGGGGAGCAATCAGCCC.

In the case of this clone: The read terminates 3 residues before the CDR3 end, so the remaining end is supplied by the germline J gene. This chain uses TRBV30 with TRBJ2-1, with 10 bases that match TRBD1. The CDR3 runs to 15 residues. Germline CDR1 is GTSNPN and CDR2 is SVGIG (reference sequence). V dropped 4 bases and J dropped 7; count of bases not matched to a gene: 10. The sequenced part of the CDR3 DNA is TGTGCCTGGAATCGGGACAGGGGTGGTCGGAATGAG. Its translation is CAWNRDRGGRNE. The CDR3 reads in full as CAWNRDRGGRNEQFF.

CDR3 amino acids: CASRFRDGNTEAFF. The part of the CDR3 DNA that was read is TGTGCCAGCAGGTTCAGGGATGGTAACACTGAA. This chain joins TRBV5-4 and TRBJ1-1; D perhaps matches TRBD1 (5 bases). From the germline J gene comes the end of the CDR3, since the read stops 3 residues before it. Germline V gene sequence: CDR1 SGHNT, CDR2 YYREEE (reference sequence). The CDR3 runs 14 residues. Trimming took 5 bases from V and 2 from J, leaving 13 bases between them.

A remark on this clone: Read sequence stops 3 residues before the CDR3 end, and the germline J gene provides the missing end. The rearrangement joins TRBV5-1 to TRBJ1-6; weak D call: TRBD1 (5 bases). The germline V and J ends were trimmed by 0 bases and 7 bases, with 17 bases remaining between them. This CDR3 is 17 amino acids long. Germline V gene sequence: CDR1 SGHRS, CDR2 YFSETQ. CDR3 region: CASSLGQSMGGNSPLHF. The CDR3 bases that were read are TGCGCCAGCAGCTTGGGGCAAAGTATGGGGGGAAATTCACCC.

On this clone: The read gets to within 3 residues of the CDR3 end, and the germline J gene fills in the rest. The J gene is TRBJ1-4, the V gene TRBV5-6; 7 bases line up with TRBD1. Germline CDR1 is SGHDT and CDR2 is YYEEEE. The V gene end was trimmed by 4 bases and the J gene end by 7 bases; junction bases not matched to a gene: 10. The CDR3 is 15 amino acids. CDR3 sequence: CASSTRSNRGEKLFF. CDR3 DNA, as far as it was read: TGTGCCAGCAGCACCCGTTCAAACAGGGGTGAAAAA.

Points on this clone: The read ends 3 residues before the CDR3 terminus; that terminus is restored from the germline J gene. The chain joins TRBV10-2 to TRBJ2-3; 7 bases are a match to TRBD1. CDR1 is WSHSY, CDR2 SAAADI, per germline. The CDR3 is 14 amino acids. The covered CDR3 bases are TGCGCCAGCAGTGAGTTTAGGGGGCAAGAGACG. It codes for CASSEFRGQET. The full-length CDR3 reads as CASSEFRGQETQYF.

Here the CDR3 reads CASSPGLGLLETQYF. Partial CDR3 DNA: TGTGCCAGCAGCCCGGGACTCGGCCTATTAGAGACC. The chain recombines TRBV7-9 with TRBJ2-5, with a tentative D call TRBD2 (6 bases). The observed sequence ends 3 residues before the CDR3 terminus, with the missing tail filled in from the germline J gene. The CDR3 runs 15 residues. The V end was cut by 5 bases, the J end by 4 bases, with 17 bases between. Germline lookup yields CDR1 SEHNR and CDR2 FQNEAQ (reference sequence).

Of note for this clone: Coverage ceases 3 residues before the CDR3 finishes, and the germline J gene fills in the end. The chain has TRBV19 and TRBJ1-2; 9 bases align to TRBD1. Losses at the gene ends were 4 bases for V and 1 base for J; bases not matched to a gene: 7. The CDR3 spans 16 residues. The V gene's germline CDR1 is LNHDA and CDR2 SQIVND (reference sequence). The CDR3 region is CASSTGQGTINYGYTF. The CDR3 bases that were read are TGTGCCAGTAGTACGGGACAGGGAACCATTAACTATGGC.

A remark on this clone: The sequenced fragment ends 3 residues before the CDR3 boundary, so the rest is inferred from the germline J gene. This sequence joins TRBV5-1 and TRBJ1-2, with a tentative D call TRBD1 (6 bases). V was trimmed by 4 bases and J by 4 bases, leaving 11 bases between them. Germline V lookup: CDR1 SGHRS, CDR2 YFSETQ. This CDR3 has 13 amino acids. The CDR3 region is CASSEQGIYGYTF. The covered CDR3 bases are TGCGCCAGCAGCGAGCAGGGGATCTATGGC.

In the case of this clone: The read ends 3 residues early relative to the CDR3; the germline J gene fills the gap. V usage is TRBV9 and J usage is TRBJ2-7, with 11 positions matching TRBD2. This CDR3 is built from 16 residues. Per the germline V gene, CDR1 is SGDLS and CDR2 is YYNGEE. V lost 0 bases, J lost 3 bases, and 5 bases stayed unmatched. The part of the CDR3 DNA that was read is TGTGCCAGCAGCGTAGCGGCTAGCGGGAGGCTCTACGAG. This gives the protein CASSVAASGRLYE. The CDR3 reads in full as CASSVAASGRLYEQYF.

On this clone itself: The CDR3 goes on 3 residues after the read ends, and that part is filled in from the germline J gene. The genes are TRBV30 and TRBJ1-1, with D possibly TRBD1 on 5 matching bases. This CDR3 has 15 amino acids. Germline V gene data show CDR1 as GTSNPN and CDR2 as SVGIG (reference sequence). V was clipped by 3 bases and J by 4 bases, with 18 bases between them. CDR3 loop: CAWRHSQGVGTEAFF. Partial CDR3 DNA: TGTGCCTGGAGGCACTCTCAAGGGGTTGGCACTGAA. The whole variable domain, remainder taken from reference TRBV30 and TRBJ1-1, is SQTIHQWPATLVQPVGSPLSLECTVEGTSNPNLYWYRQAAGRGLQLLFYSVGIGQISSEVPQNLSASRPQDRQFILSSKKLLLSDSGFYLCAWRHSQGVGTEAFFGQGTRLTVV.

Comment on this clone: Read sequence stops 3 residues before the CDR3 end, and the germline J gene provides the missing end. This chain connects TRBV5-8 to TRBJ1-1, with 9 bases aligning to TRBD1. CDR3 length: 15 residues. V trimming: 0 bases; J trimming: 7 bases; junction bases outside the gene matches: 7. The germline V gene encodes CDR1 SGHTS and CDR2 YDEGEE. Incomplete CDR3 DNA: TGTGCCAGCAGCTTGGGACAGGGGGTTACCTTTGAA. This codes for CASSLGQGVTFE. The whole CDR3 sequence reads CASSLGQGVTFEAFF.

Note on this clone: The observed sequence ends 3 residues before the CDR3 terminus, with the missing tail filled in from the germline J gene. The V and J genes are TRBV27 and TRBJ2-1, with 7 positions matching TRBD1. Germline V gene sequence: CDR1 MNHEY, CDR2 SMNVEV (reference sequence). The CDR3 totals 13 residues. V lost 5 bases and J lost 6; bases outside the gene matches: 4. CDR3 amino acids: CASSPRTGNEQFF. The sequenced part of the CDR3 DNA is TGTGCCAGCAGTCCCAGGACAGGCAATGAG.